These 10 T cell receptor beta chains were all obtained from the same sample, sequenced in a study of cytomegalovirus exposure and HLA in healthy donors. Libraries were prepared by immunoSEQ multiplex PCR; TCRdb keeps only in-frame clonotypes and omits some of them. The repertoire holds approximately 260,000 clones, with 75% to 90% as singletons. The specimen was PBMCs. The receptors were sampled from a woman aged 25 to 39 in good health and CMV-seropositive.

This clone has at least ten counts. The chain uses TRBV14 and TRBJ2-1, with 11 bases that match TRBD2. The trim removed 0 bases at V and 13 bases at J, leaving 5 bases unmatched. This CDR3 contains 14 residues. The germline V gene encodes CDR1 SGHDN and CDR2 FVKESK. CDR3 nucleotides: TGTGCCAGCAGCCAAGAATTAGCGGGAGGGCCTCAGTTCTTC. Its protein product is CASSQELAGGPQFF. The variable domain in full, completed from reference TRBV14 and TRBJ2-1, reads EAGVTQFPSHSVIEKGQTVTLRCDPISGHDNLYWYRRVMGKEIKFLLHFVKESKQDESGMPNNRFLAERTGGTYSTLKVQPAELEDSGVYFCASSQELAGGPQFFGPGTRLTVL.

This rearrangement joins TRBV11-3 to TRBJ2-1; D may be TRBD2 (5 bases). Germline-derived CDR1 and CDR2 are SGHNT and YENEEA. The CDR3 contains 14 residues. Trimming left V 0 bases short and J 7 bases short, with 10 bases between. The DNA for the CDR3 is TGTGCCAGCAGCTTAGATCTTCCGGGGAATGAGCAGTTCTTC. Amino acids: CASSLDLPGNEQFF.

The CDR3 DNA reads TGTGCCAGCAGCCTGAACCTGCCCCTAGCGAGAAGCACAGATACGCAGTATTTT. Translating gives CASSLNLPLARSTDTQYF. The chain joins TRBV7-8 to TRBJ2-3, with D possibly TRBD2 on 6 matching bases. The CDR3 spans 18 residues. V lost 5 bases and J lost 0, with 21 bases in between. Germline values: CDR1 SGHVS, CDR2 FQNEAQ. The full variable domain, completed using reference TRBV7-8 and TRBJ2-3, is GAGVSQSPRYKVAKRGQDVALRCDPISGHVSLFWYQQALGQGPEFLTYFQNEAQLDKSGLPSDRFFAERPEGSVSTLKIQRTQQEDSAVYLCASSLNLPLARSTDTQYFGPGTRLTVL.

The chain couples TRBV28 to TRBJ1-1; TRBD1 might be the D (6 bases). Germline V lookup: CDR1 MDHEN, CDR2 SYDVKM. Between the trimmed V and J ends, which lost 7 bases and 0 bases, there was a span of 15 bases. The CDR3 spans 15 residues. CDR3 coding DNA: TGTGCCAGCACGAAACAGGGTCTGATGAACACTGAAGCTTTCTTT. Its translation is CASTKQGLMNTEAFF.

In nucleotides, the CDR3 is TGCGCCAGCAGCCAACCCTATTTCAGGGGGGCCACCTCCTACGAGCAGTACTTC. This translates into CASSQPYFRGATSYEQYF. The genes are TRBV4-1 and TRBJ2-7, with D perhaps matching TRBD1 (7 bases). Germline assignment: CDR1 MGHRA and CDR2 YSYEKL. V was clipped by 2 bases and J by 0 bases, with 20 bases between them. This CDR3 comprises 18 residues.

This clone appeared once. This chain uses TRBV19 with TRBJ1-1; D gene uncertain. From germline, CDR1 is LNHDA and CDR2 SQIVND (reference sequence). This CDR3 contains 12 residues. Between the trimmed V and J ends, which lost 1 base and 4 bases, there was a span of 4 bases. The CDR3 region has the DNA TGTGCCAGTAGTATAGGCAGCACTGAAGCTTTCTTT. The encoded protein is CASSIGSTEAFF.

This sequence joins TRBV28 and TRBJ2-7; TRBD2 matches 10 bases. The CDR3 is 18 amino acids. Germline V lookup: CDR1 MDHEN, CDR2 SYDVKM. The V and J ends lost 3 bases and 1 base, in that order; junction bases with no gene match: 12. CDR3 region: CASSLPSGSLGESYEQYF. The CDR3 nucleotides are TGTGCCAGCAGTTTGCCTAGCGGGAGTTTAGGGGAGTCCTACGAGCAGTACTTC. Full variable domain (missing parts from reference TRBV28 and TRBJ2-7): DVKVTQSSRYLVKRTGEKVFLECVQDMDHENMFWYRQDPGLGLRLIYFSYDVKMKEKGDIPEGYSVSREKKERFSLILESASTNQTSMYLCASSLPSGSLGESYEQYFGPGTRLTVT.

This clone occurred once. The J gene is TRBJ2-7, the V gene TRBV28, with TRBD2 as a possible D gene (6 bases). V was trimmed by 6 bases and J by 5 bases, leaving 14 bases between them. The CDR3 spans 13 residues. From germline, CDR1 is MDHEN and CDR2 SYDVKM. The CDR3 DNA is TGTGCCAGCAGATCCTCCGGGAGCAACGAGCAGTACTTC. This gives the protein CASRSSGSNEQYF.

V usage is TRBV5-1 and J usage is TRBJ1-4, with 10 bases identical to TRBD1. The CDR3 spans 15 residues. Germline-derived CDR1 and CDR2 are SGHRS and YFSETQ. The V and J ends lost 4 bases and 5 bases, in that order; junction bases with no gene match: 5. CDR3 residues: CASSAQGQGNEKLFF. The CDR3 nucleotides read TGCGCCAGCAGCGCCCAGGGACAGGGGAATGAAAAACTGTTTTTT. Filled out from reference TRBV5-1 and TRBJ1-4, the complete variable domain reads KAGVTQTPRYLIKTRGQQVTLSCSPISGHRSVSWYQQTPGQGLQFLFEYFSETQRNKGNFPGRFSGRQFSNSRSEMNVSTLELGDSALYLCASSAQGQGNEKLFFGSGTQLSVL.

This sequence joins TRBV30 and TRBJ1-2, with D possibly TRBD1 on 5 matching bases. The CDR3 loop spans 11 amino acids. The germline V gene encodes CDR1 GTSNPN and CDR2 SVGIG (reference sequence). Trimming removed 3 bases at V and 7 bases at J, with 9 bases between. The CDR3 coding sequence is TGTGCCTGGAGCCCAGGGTCTGGCTACACCTTC. Its translation: CAWSPGSGYTF.